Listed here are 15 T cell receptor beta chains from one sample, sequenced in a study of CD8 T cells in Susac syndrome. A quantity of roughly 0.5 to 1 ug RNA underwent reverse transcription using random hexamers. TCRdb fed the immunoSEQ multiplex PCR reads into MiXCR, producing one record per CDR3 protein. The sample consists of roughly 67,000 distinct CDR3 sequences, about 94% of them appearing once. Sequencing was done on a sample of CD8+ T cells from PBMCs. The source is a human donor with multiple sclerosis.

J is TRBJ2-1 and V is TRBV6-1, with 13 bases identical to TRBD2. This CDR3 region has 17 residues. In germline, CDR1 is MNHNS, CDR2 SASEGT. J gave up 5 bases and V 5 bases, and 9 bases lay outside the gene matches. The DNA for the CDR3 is TGTGCCAGCAGTCCACCCGGACTAGCGGGAGTCCACAATGAGCAGTTCTTC. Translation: CASSPPGLAGVHNEQFF.

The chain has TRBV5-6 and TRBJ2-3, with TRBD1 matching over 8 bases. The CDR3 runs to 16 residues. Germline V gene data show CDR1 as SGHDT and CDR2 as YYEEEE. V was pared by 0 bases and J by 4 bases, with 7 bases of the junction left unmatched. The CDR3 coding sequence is TGTGCCAGCAGCTTGGAGGCAGGGGGCCCCGCAGATACGCAGTATTTT. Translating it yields CASSLEAGGPADTQYF.

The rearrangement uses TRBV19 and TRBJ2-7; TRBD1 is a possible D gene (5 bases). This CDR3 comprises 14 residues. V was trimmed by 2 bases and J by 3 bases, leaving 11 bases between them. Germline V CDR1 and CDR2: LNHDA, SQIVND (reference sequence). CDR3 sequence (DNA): TGTGCCAGTAGTATACCAGGGTCTGACTACGAGCAGTACTTC. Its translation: CASSIPGSDYEQYF.

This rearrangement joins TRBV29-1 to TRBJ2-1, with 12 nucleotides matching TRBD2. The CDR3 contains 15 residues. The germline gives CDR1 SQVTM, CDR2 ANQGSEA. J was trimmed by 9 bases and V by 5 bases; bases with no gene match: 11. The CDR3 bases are TGCAGCGTTCCCATGACTAGCGGGAGAGGAGGTGAGCAGTTCTTC. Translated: CSVPMTSGRGGEQFF.

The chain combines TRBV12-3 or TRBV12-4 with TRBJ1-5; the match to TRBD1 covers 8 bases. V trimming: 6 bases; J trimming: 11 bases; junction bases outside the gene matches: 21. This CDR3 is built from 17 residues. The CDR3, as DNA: TGTGCCAGCAGCCCTAATACTGACAGGGGCCGCCGGATGGCCCAGCATTTT. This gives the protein CASSPNTDRGRRMAQHF.

The DNA for the CDR3 is TGTGCCAGCAGCTTGACGAACCGGCTAGCGAGCACAGATACGCAGTATTTT. Residues: CASSLTNRLASTDTQYF. The J gene is TRBJ2-3, the V gene TRBV5-6; perhaps TRBD2 as D (6 bases). The length of the CDR3 is 17 residues. Germline assignment: CDR1 SGHDT and CDR2 YYEEEE. V was pared by 1 base and J by 0 bases, with 15 bases between.

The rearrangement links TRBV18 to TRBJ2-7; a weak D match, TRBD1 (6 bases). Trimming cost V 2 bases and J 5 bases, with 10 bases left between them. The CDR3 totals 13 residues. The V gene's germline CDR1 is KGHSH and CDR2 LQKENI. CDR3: CASSPTGRHEQYF. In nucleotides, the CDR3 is TGTGCCAGCTCACCAACAGGGAGACACGAGCAGTACTTC.

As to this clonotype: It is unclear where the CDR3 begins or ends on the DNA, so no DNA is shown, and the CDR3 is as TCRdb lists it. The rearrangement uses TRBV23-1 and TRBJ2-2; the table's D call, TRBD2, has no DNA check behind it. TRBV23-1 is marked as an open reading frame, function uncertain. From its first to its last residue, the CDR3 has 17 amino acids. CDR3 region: CASSPQRGGPTPGSCFF.

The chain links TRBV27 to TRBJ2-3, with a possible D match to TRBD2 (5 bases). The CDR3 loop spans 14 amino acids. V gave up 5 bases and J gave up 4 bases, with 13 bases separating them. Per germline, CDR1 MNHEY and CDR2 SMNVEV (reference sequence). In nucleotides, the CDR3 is TGTGCCAGCAGTGTCCGGGGTTCTCCAGATACGCAGTATTTT. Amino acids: CASSVRGSPDTQYF.

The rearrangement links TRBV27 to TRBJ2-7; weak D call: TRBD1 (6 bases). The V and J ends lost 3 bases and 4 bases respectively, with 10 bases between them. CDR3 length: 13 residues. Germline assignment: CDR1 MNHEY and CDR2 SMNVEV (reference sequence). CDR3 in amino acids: CASSFGQKYEQYF. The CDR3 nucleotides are TGTGCCAGCAGTTTTGGACAGAAATACGAGCAGTACTTC.

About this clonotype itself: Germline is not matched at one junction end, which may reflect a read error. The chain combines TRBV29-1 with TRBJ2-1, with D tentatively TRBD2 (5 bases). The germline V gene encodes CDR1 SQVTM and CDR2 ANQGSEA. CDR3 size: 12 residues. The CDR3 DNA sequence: TGCAACGTTGAGGGCAGCTACAATGAGCAGTTCTTC. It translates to CNVEGSYNEQFF.

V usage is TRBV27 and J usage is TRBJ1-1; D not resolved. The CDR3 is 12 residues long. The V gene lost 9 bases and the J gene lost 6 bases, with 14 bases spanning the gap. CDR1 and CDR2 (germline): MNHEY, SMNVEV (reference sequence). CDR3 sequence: CASSSGVAEAFF. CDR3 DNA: TGTGCCAGTAGCAGCGGGGTCGCTGAAGCTTTCTTT.

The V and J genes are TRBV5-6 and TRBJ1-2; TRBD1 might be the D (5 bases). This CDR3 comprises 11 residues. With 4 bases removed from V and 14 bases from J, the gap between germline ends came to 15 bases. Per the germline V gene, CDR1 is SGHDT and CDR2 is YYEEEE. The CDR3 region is CASSIGTKATF. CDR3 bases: TGTGCCAGCAGCATTGGGACCAAAGCTACCTTC.

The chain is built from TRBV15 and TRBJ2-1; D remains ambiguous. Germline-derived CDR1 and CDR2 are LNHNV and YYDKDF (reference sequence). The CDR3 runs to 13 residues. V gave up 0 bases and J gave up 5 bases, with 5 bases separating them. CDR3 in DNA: TGTGCCACCAGCAGAGACCGAGACAATGAGCAGTTCTTC. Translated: CATSRDRDNEQFF.

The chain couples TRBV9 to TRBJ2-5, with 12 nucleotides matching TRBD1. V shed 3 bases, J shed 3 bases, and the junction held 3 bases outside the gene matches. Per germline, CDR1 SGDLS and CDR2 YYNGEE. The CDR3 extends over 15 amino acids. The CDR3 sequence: CASSAGTGGEETQYF. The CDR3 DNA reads TGTGCCAGCAGCGCTGGGACAGGGGGCGAAGAGACCCAGTACTTC.